A selection of T cell receptor beta chains follows, all from one sample in a study of blood T cells in healthy people across ages. TCRdb analysed the 5' RACE reads with MiXCR anew, one entry per CDR3 protein. The sample yields some 1,800,000 distinct CDR3 sequences, roughly 43% seen once. Specimen: blood. All receptors come from a human donor in good health. CDR3s include the opening cysteine and the closing phenylalanine or tryptophan. The order of the fields is J gene, V gene, D gene, clone size, CDR3 DNA, CDR3 protein. The D gene is left open where the match is weak. Only part of the rows carry a size: once, few, many, or a class if the clone is expanded.

TRBJ2-1,TRBV7-6,NA,NA,TGTGCCAGCAGCTTAGTGACAGCTACCTACAATGAGCAGTTCTTC,CASSLVTATYNEQFF
TRBJ1-1,TRBV6-1,NA,few,TGTGCCAGCAGTGGACAGGCAACTGAAGCTTTCTTT,CASSGQATEAFF
TRBJ1-6,TRBV9,NA,NA,TGTGCCAGCAGCCCGGGGGTTCAGGGGTCACCCCTCCACTTT,CASSPGVQGSPLHF
TRBJ2-1,TRBV14,TRBD2,few,TGTGCCAGCAGCCAGCAGCGGGGGGCGTCCTACAATGAGCAGTTCTTC,CASSQQRGASYNEQFF
TRBJ1-1,TRBV6-4,NA,few,TGTGCCAGCAGTGACTCGACCAGTAACACTGAAGCTTTCTTT,CASSDSTSNTEAFF
TRBJ2-6,TRBV12-3/TRBV12-4,NA,few,TGTGCCAGCAGTTTAGTCCGTTTTGGGAGAACTGGGGCCAACGTCCTGACTTTC,CASSLVRFGRTGANVLTF
TRBJ1-1,TRBV11-1,NA,many,TGTGCCAGCAGCCTTTGGACTACCACTGAAGCTTTCTTT,CASSLWTTTEAFF
TRBJ2-3,TRBV3-1,NA,NA,TGTGCCAGCAGCCACTCGGGAGAAGGAGATACGCAGTATTTT,CASSHSGEGDTQYF
TRBJ2-2,TRBV24-1,TRBD1,once,TGTGCCACCAGTGAACCGACAGGGGGGGACACCGGGGAGCTGTTTTTT,CATSEPTGGDTGELFF
TRBJ2-1,TRBV4-3,NA,NA,TGCGCCAGCAGCCAAGGGACCAACCTCATTACGGGTGAGCAGTTCTTC,CASSQGTNLITGEQFF
TRBJ2-1,TRBV6-4,NA,NA,TGTGCCAGCAGTGACGCTGCGGGGGCTTGGGCTGAGCAGTTCTTC,CASSDAAGAWAEQFF
TRBJ1-3,TRBV6-1,NA,NA,TGTGCCAGCAGTGAACCGTTGGACACCATATATTTT,CASSEPLDTIYF
TRBJ2-7,TRBV20-1,TRBD1,NA,TGCAGTGCTAGAATGTTGGACAGGAGCTCCTACGAGCAGTACTTC,CSARMLDRSSYEQYF
TRBJ2-6,TRBV6-1,NA,NA,TGTGCCGGCAGTGAATCTGGGGCCAACGTCCTGACTTTC,CAGSESGANVLTF
TRBJ2-1,TRBV6-4,NA,many,TGTGCCAGCTCCCCAGACGGAGACGGGCTAAGAGAGCAGTTCTTC,CASSPDGDGLREQFF
TRBJ2-5,TRBV5-6,NA,NA,TGTGCCAGCAGACGAGACCGGGCTCGGTCGGGAGAGACCCAGTACTTC,CASRRDRARSGETQYF
TRBJ2-1,TRBV20-1,NA,NA,TGCAGTGCTAGAAGGGCTTCCAACAATGAGCAGTTCTTC,CSARRASNNEQFF
TRBJ1-4,TRBV15,NA,NA,TGTGCCACCAGCAGAGCGCGAGGGGAAAAACTGTTTTTT,CATSRARGEKLFF